This is a list of T cell receptor beta chains from one sample in a study of metastatic and nonmetastatic thyroid tumors. TCRdb recomputed clones from the PCR reads via MiXCR. The sample records some 20,000 clones, around 38% being singletons. Material: tumor tissue. The receptors were gathered from a female donor with papillary thyroid cancer or a benign thyroid nodule (not recorded which). Some clones in this sample may be carry-over from other donors' samples. Each CDR3 is given with its conserved first and last residue. Fields, in order: CDR3 DNA, CDR3 protein, J gene, clone size, V gene, D gene. The D gene is left open where the match is weak. The size entry is marked missing in some rows and otherwise reads once, few, many or a size class.

TGTGCCAGTAGTATAGGTACTAGCGAGGAAAATGAGCAGTTCTTC	CASSIGTSEENEQFF	TRBJ2-1	.	TRBV19	TRBD2
TGTGCCAGCAGCTTAGGCAGGGGTAACTACGAGCAGTACTTC	CASSLGRGNYEQYF	TRBJ2-7	few	TRBV7-3	.
TGTGCTAGTGGTTCCCCCATAGGGGGGTACTCTGGAAACACCATATATTTT	CASGSPIGGYSGNTIYF	TRBJ1-3	.	TRBV12-5	.
TGTGCCAGCCCCGACGGATATGGCTACACCTTC	CASPDGYGYTF	TRBJ1-2	few	TRBV6-1	.
TGTGCCAGCACCCTTAGTCAGAATTACGAGCAGTACTTC	CASTLSQNYEQYF	TRBJ2-7	.	TRBV11-1	.
TGTGCCAGCAGTTTACGCGGGACTCGGTACGAGCAGTACTTC	CASSLRGTRYEQYF	TRBJ2-7	.	TRBV12-3/TRBV12-4	.
TGTGCCAGCAGTTCCCTTTCTGGAGGGTTTGACGGCTACACCTTC	CASSSLSGGFDGYTF	TRBJ1-2	.	TRBV28	.
TGTGCCTCTCGTTCATCCTACGAGCAGTACTTC	CASRSSYEQYF	TRBJ2-7	.	TRBV30	.
TGTGCCAGCAGTCTCGCGGGTCTCTCCTACGAGCAGTACTTC	CASSLAGLSYEQYF	TRBJ2-7	few	TRBV12-3/TRBV12-4	.
TGTGCCAGTAGTAGGACAGGGGAGGGGTATGGCTACACCTTC	CASSRTGEGYGYTF	TRBJ1-2	.	TRBV19	TRBD1
TGCGCCAGCATGTTGACCGGACTGGGGGAGCAGTACTTC	CASMLTGLGEQYF	TRBJ2-7	.	TRBV10-2	.
TGTGCCAGCAGTTTAGGGTTGGTGTCAGATACGCAGTATTTT	CASSLGLVSDTQYF	TRBJ2-3	.	TRBV12-3/TRBV12-4	.
TGTGCCAGCAGCTTAGACCTAACCCCGCCCAATGAGCAGTTCTTC	CASSLDLTPPNEQFF	TRBJ2-1	.	TRBV11-2	.
TGCGCCAGCAGCCCCGGGGGATTATATGGCTACACCTTC	CASSPGGLYGYTF	TRBJ1-2	.	TRBV4-1	.